This T cell receptor beta chain is drawn from a study of regulatory T cells in long-lasting Graves disease. Time point meaning: newly diagnosed GD, antithyroid drugs for less than 3 months. Isolated PBMC RNA provided the starting material for the TCR library. Researchers made TCR beta libraries by using iRepertoire HTBI primers and running Arm-PCR on CDR3 regions. TCRdb recomputed calls from the multiplex PCR reads with MiXCR, one row per CDR3 protein. Among around 500,000 distinct CDR3 sequences, around 12% were seen once, and the ten largest hold roughly 8.9%. The V gene's germline CDR1 is LNHDA and CDR2 SQIVND (reference sequence). The CDR3 consists of 13 residues. Trimming pared 6 bases from V and 3 bases from J, leaving 11 bases between. This clonotype was found many times. This sample also belongs to another study, concerning T cells in Graves' hyperthyroidism and ophthalmopathy.

V and J are TRBV19 and TRBJ1-1; D not resolved. This sample comprised peripheral blood mononuclear cells (PBMCs), obtained at new diagnosis, from a patient treated with antithyroid drugs. The TCR was taken from a woman in her twenties or thirties with Graves disease. In DNA, the CDR3 is TGTGCCAGTAGCTCGCAACGGGACACTGAAGCTTTCTTT. It translates to CASSSQRDTEAFF.